This is a list of T cell receptor beta chains from one sample in a study of molecular identifiers for immune sequencing clone quantification. TCRdb recomputed calls from the PCR reads with MiXCR, one row per CDR3 protein. The sample lists 90,000 to 120,000 distinct CDR3 sequences; 36% were seen once. The source material was naive CD8+ T cells from blood, with Jurkat cell RNA spiked in. Receptor source: a human donor in good health. Some libraries in this study had Jurkat cell RNA spiked in. Both conserved end residues are part of each CDR3. A D gene is named only where the DNA matches it firmly. Clone size is shown for a subset of rows, as once, few, many or a class of expanded clone.

V gene	J gene	D gene	clone size	CDR3 DNA	CDR3 protein
TRBV4-1	TRBJ2-3	.	many	TGCGCCAGCAGCCAAGGTGCTACGCAGTATTTT	CASSQGATQYF
TRBV2	TRBJ2-3	TRBD2	.	TGTGCCAGCAGTGAAGCGGTATGGTCCGGGCTAGCGGATAGCACAGATACGCAGTATTTT	CASSEAVWSGLADSTDTQYF
TRBV7-9	TRBJ2-2	.	many	TGTGCCAGCACCATTCTTCCCGGGGAGCTGTTTTTT	CASTILPGELFF
TRBV13	TRBJ1-2	TRBD1	few	TGTGCCAGCAGCTTGGGAGGGGGCGCATCTTCGACTAACTATGGCTACACCTTC	CASSLGGGASSTNYGYTF
TRBV11-2	TRBJ2-5	.	few	TGTGCCAGCAGCGGACACTTCCAAGAGACCCAGTACTTC	CASSGHFQETQYF
TRBV19	TRBJ2-7	TRBD1	few	TGTGCCAGTAGTCTCGGTCCGTACAGGGGCTCCTACGAGCAGTACTTC	CASSLGPYRGSYEQYF
TRBV27	TRBJ2-6	.	.	TGTGCCAGCAGTCCCAATTTCTCTGGGGCCTACGTCCTGACTTTC	CASSPNFSGAYVLTF
TRBV9	TRBJ2-4	.	.	TGTGCCAGCAGCGTAGCTACTGGAAAGGCCATTCAGTACTTC	CASSVATGKAIQYF
TRBV7-9	TRBJ2-7	TRBD1	few	TGTGCCAGCAGCTCAAGGACAGGGGGCTACGAGCAGTACTTC	CASSSRTGGYEQYF
TRBV6-5	TRBJ2-5	.	.	TGTGCCAGCAGTTATGGGGCCATCGAGACCAAGTACTTC	CASSYGAIETKYF
TRBV20-1	TRBJ2-7	TRBD1	.	TGCAGTGCTAAAAGGACAGGGGGCTACTCCTACGAGCAGTACTTC	CSAKRTGGYSYEQYF
TRBV7-3	TRBJ2-2	.	few	TGTGCCAGCAGCTTAAATGGCCCCGGGGAGCTGTTTTTT	CASSLNGPGELFF
TRBV27	TRBJ2-7	.	few	TGTGCCAGCAGTTTAAACCCGGGACCTCCGAGCTACGAGCAGTACTTC	CASSLNPGPPSYEQYF
TRBV20-1	TRBJ2-7	.	few	TGCAGTGCTAGCCAACCGGGACCCAGGGGTTACGAGCAGTACTTC	CSASQPGPRGYEQYF
TRBV7-6	TRBJ2-1	.	.	TGTGCCAGCAGCTTAGCGTGGTCAGGGGCGAGAAATGAGCAGTTCTTC	CASSLAWSGARNEQFF
TRBV13	TRBJ2-7	TRBD1	few	TGTGCCAGCGGACCCAGGGGGCGCTCCTACGAGCAGTACTTC	CASGPRGRSYEQYF
TRBV28	TRBJ1-5	TRBD1	few	TGTGCCAGCAGTTTGGGGCAGGGGGGGATTCAGCCCCAGCATTTT	CASSLGQGGIQPQHF
TRBV25-1	TRBJ2-1	TRBD2	.	TGTGCCAGCAGGTTGACTAGCGGGAGGAATGAGCAGTTCTTC	CASRLTSGRNEQFF
TRBV4-3	TRBJ1-4	TRBD1	many	TGCGCCAGCAGCCAGCGGACAGGGGAAACTGAAAAACTGTTTTTT	CASSQRTGETEKLFF
TRBV6-5	TRBJ2-1	.	few	TGTGCCAGCAGTTACTCGATGGCGAGTTACAATGAGCAGTTCTTC	CASSYSMASYNEQFF
TRBV7-2	TRBJ2-5	.	few	TGTGCCAGCAGCCCGGGGACAAGACTGGGGGAGACCCAGTACTTC	CASSPGTRLGETQYF
TRBV5-4	TRBJ2-7	TRBD2	many	TGTGCCAGCAGCCCTATAGCGGGCTCCTCCTACGAGCAGTACTTC	CASSPIAGSSYEQYF
TRBV5-1	TRBJ2-7	TRBD2	few	TGCGCCAGCAGCTTGGTAGCGGGAGCCTACGAGCAGTACTTC	CASSLVAGAYEQYF
TRBV11-2	TRBJ2-1	.	many	TGTGCCGGAGGGGGTTCCTACAATGAGCAGTTCTTC	CAGGGSYNEQFF
TRBV13	TRBJ2-3	TRBD1	.	TGTGCCAGCAGCTCCGGGACAGCGGTTACGCAGTATTTT	CASSSGTAVTQYF
TRBV7-2	TRBJ1-1	.	.	TGTGCCAGCAGCCCAAGACAGAGGAACACTGAAGCTTTCTTT	CASSPRQRNTEAFF
TRBV6-6	TRBJ1-4	.	few	TGTGCCAGCATTGGGACCTTGGCGAATGAAAAACTGTTTTTT	CASIGTLANEKLFF
TRBV11-1	TRBJ2-1	.	.	TGTGCCAGCAGCTTATCCCCGTCGCTGAACAATGAGCAGTTCTTC	CASSLSPSLNNEQFF
TRBV7-6	TRBJ1-4	.	.	TGTGCCAGCAGCATAGACCCGGGACACCGGATTAATGAAAAACTGTTTTTT	CASSIDPGHRINEKLFF
TRBV9	TRBJ2-7	TRBD1	many	TGTGCCAGCAGCGCCGGGGACAGGCTGGGCGAGCAGTACTTC	CASSAGDRLGEQYF
TRBV27	TRBJ2-7	TRBD1	.	TGTGCCAGCAGCCTCAGGGGGCACACCTACGAGCAGTACTTC	CASSLRGHTYEQYF
TRBV5-1	TRBJ2-1	TRBD2	few	TGCGCCAGCAGCTTGGAAGCGACTAGCGGTTCTTACAATGAGCAGTTCTTC	CASSLEATSGSYNEQFF
TRBV6-2/TRBV6-3	TRBJ2-1	.	few	TGTGCCAGCAGTTTTGAGCGGCGGGTTAGGTTCTTC	CASSFERRVRFF
TRBV7-2	TRBJ2-3	.	many	TGTGCCAGCAGCTTATTCAGGGAAGATACGCAGTATTTT	CASSLFREDTQYF
TRBV11-2	TRBJ2-1	TRBD2	.	TGTGCCAGCAGCCCTCGGACTAGCGGGAGAGATAATGAGCAGTTCTTC	CASSPRTSGRDNEQFF
TRBV5-6	TRBJ2-5	TRBD2	.	TGTGCCAGCAGCTGGACGGGACTAGCGGGGACCCAGTACTTC	CASSWTGLAGTQYF
TRBV4-1	TRBJ2-7	.	.	TGCGCCAGCAGCCAAGATGCCAGGGCCTACGAGCAGTACTTC	CASSQDARAYEQYF
TRBV27	TRBJ2-2	TRBD2	.	TGTGCCAGCAGTTCGGGACTAGCGAGGAACACCGGGGAGCTGTTTTTT	CASSSGLARNTGELFF
TRBV7-2	TRBJ2-3	.	many	TGTGCCAGCAGCTTAGGCGGGTCCCCCTTGACAGATACGCAGTATTTT	CASSLGGSPLTDTQYF
TRBV20-1	TRBJ2-7	.	.	TGCAGTGCTAGAGATGGTCACGTCTCCTACGAGCGGTACTTC	CSARDGHVSYERYF
TRBV12-3/TRBV12-4	TRBJ1-4	.	.	TGTGCCAGCACCCCCGGTTCGGGGCGTGATGAAAAACTGTTTTTT	CASTPGSGRDEKLFF
TRBV6-2/TRBV6-3	TRBJ1-1	.	.	TGTGCCAGCAGTTTTGCGCCCGGACAGCCCATGAACACTGAAGCTTTCTTT	CASSFAPGQPMNTEAFF
TRBV20-1	TRBJ2-7	.	.	TGCAGTGCTATGGAGGGATACGAGCAGTACTTC	CSAMEGYEQYF
TRBV7-9	TRBJ2-4	.	.	TGTGCCAGCAGCTTAGAAGTGGGGATAGACATTCAGTACTTC	CASSLEVGIDIQYF
TRBV19	TRBJ1-5	.	.	TGTGCCAGTAGTGCTACCTCAAGGGGAATTCAGCCCCAGCATTTT	CASSATSRGIQPQHF
TRBV11-2	TRBJ2-3	.	.	TGTGCCAGCAGCTTGGGGAGTCCAGATACGCAGTATTTT	CASSLGSPDTQYF
TRBV28	TRBJ1-5	TRBD1	few	TGTGCCAGCAGTACCGGGACAGGGGGATATCGTTCTGGGGTGGGAGATCAGCCCCAGCATTTT	CASSTGTGGYRSGVGDQPQHF
TRBV28	TRBJ2-3	.	few	TGTGCCAGCAGTTTCGACAGGGAGGTAGATACGCAGTATTTT	CASSFDREVDTQYF
TRBV28	TRBJ2-3	TRBD2	few	TGTGCCAGCAGTCCAGGGGCGGGAGGAGGGGCAGATACGCAGTATTTT	CASSPGAGGGADTQYF
TRBV5-6	TRBJ2-7	.	.	TGTGCCAGCAGCCCAGGACCGGACTACGTGCAGTACTTC	CASSPGPDYVQYF
TRBV28	TRBJ2-1	.	.	TGTGCCAGCAGTTTTGTTGCGCTAGCGATGTCATTCGAGCAGTTCTTC	CASSFVALAMSFEQFF
TRBV4-2	TRBJ2-2	.	few	TGTGCCAGCAGCCAAGATCTGACGGGATGGGGCGGGGAGCTGTTTTTT	CASSQDLTGWGGELFF
TRBV6-5	TRBJ1-1	.	.	TGTGCCAGCAGTTACGGATGGGGGGACACTGAAGCTTTCTTT	CASSYGWGDTEAFF
TRBV9	TRBJ2-3	TRBD1	few	TGTGCCAGCAGCGGGACAGGGCGAACTAGCACAGATACGCAGTATTTT	CASSGTGRTSTDTQYF
TRBV28	TRBJ2-3	.	many	TGTGCCAGCAGTTTAGGAGCCTTTAGCACAGATACGCAGTATTTT	CASSLGAFSTDTQYF
TRBV6-2/TRBV6-3	TRBJ1-5	TRBD1	few	TGTGCCAGCACCAGGGACAGGAGAAATCAGCCCCAGCATTTT	CASTRDRRNQPQHF
TRBV15	TRBJ2-5	.	.	TGTGCCACCAGTACGGGAATAGAGACCCAGTACTTC	CATSTGIETQYF